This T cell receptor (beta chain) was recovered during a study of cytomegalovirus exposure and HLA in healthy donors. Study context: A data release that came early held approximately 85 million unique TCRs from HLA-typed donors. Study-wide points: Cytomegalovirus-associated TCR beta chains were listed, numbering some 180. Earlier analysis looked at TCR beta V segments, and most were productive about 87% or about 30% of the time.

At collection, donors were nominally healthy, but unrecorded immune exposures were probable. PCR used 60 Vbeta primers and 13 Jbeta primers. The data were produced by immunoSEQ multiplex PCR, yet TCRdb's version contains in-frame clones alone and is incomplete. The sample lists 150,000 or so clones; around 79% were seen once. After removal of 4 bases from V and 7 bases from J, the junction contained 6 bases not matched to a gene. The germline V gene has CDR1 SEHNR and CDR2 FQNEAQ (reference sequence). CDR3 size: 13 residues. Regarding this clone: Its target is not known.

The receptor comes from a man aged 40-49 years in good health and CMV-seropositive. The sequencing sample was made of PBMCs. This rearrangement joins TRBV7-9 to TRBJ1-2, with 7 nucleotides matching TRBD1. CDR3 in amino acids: CASSYGGDSGYTF. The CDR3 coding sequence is TGTGCCAGCAGCTACGGAGGGGACAGTGGCTACACCTTC. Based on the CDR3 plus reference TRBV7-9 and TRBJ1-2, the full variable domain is DTGVSQNPRHKITKRGQNVTFRCDPISEHNRLYWYRQTLGQGPEFLTYFQNEAQLEKSRLLSDRFSAERPKGSFSTLEIQRTEQGDSAMYLCASSYGGDSGYTFGSGTRLTVV.